This T cell receptor (beta chain) is from a study of T-cell memory formation after mild COVID-19. Study in general: TCR clusters mostly belonged to single donors.

Of note for this clonotype: Its antigen is undetermined.

V dropped 3 bases and J dropped 8; count of bases not matched to a gene: 7. CDR1 is SGHVS and CDR2 is FNYEAQ in the germline V gene. This CDR3 is 15 amino acids long. TCRdb re-analysed the 5' RACE reads in MiXCR, keeping a single row per CDR3 protein. The sample comprises a few hundred thousand distinct CDR3 sequences, approximately 27% of which are singletons, and about 13% rests with the top ten. Study outcomes and limitations: Clones that contracted from day 15 to 85 were balanced CD4/CD8, while later expanders leaned CD4+. The study detected some responding clones in pre-infection memory, suggesting cross-reactive memory joined.

Sequences were obtained from PBMCs or a T cell subset sorted from them (not recorded which). V and J are TRBV7-6 and TRBJ1-6; 7 bases agree with TRBD1. The TCR sequence derives from an adult woman who had mild COVID-19 (a few samples of this study predate the infection). Cell type and time point are not known. DNA for the CDR3: TGTGCCAGCAGCTTGCACAGGGGTACCGATTCACCCCTCCACTTT. Protein product: CASSLHRGTDSPLHF.